Listed here is a single T cell receptor (beta chain). Sequencing used immunoSEQ multiplex PCR; TCRdb keeps in-frame clones, though not all of them. The sample consists of 40,000 to 50,000 clones, roughly 87% of them appearing once. These data originate in a study of T cell changes during pregnancy in multiple sclerosis. The germline V and J ends were trimmed by 6 bases and 2 bases, with 17 bases remaining between them. In germline, CDR1 is MNHEY, CDR2 SMNVEV (reference sequence). The CDR3 runs 15 residues. Sequencing was performed on CD4+ T cells from peripheral blood mononuclear cells, taken in the first trimester of pregnancy. This sequence originates from a female donor with multiple sclerosis, enrolled in a pregnancy study. This sequence joins TRBV27 and TRBJ2-7, with D possibly matching TRBD1 (6 bases). The CDR3 here is CASRPGQTNAYEQYF. CDR3 sequence (DNA): TGTGCCAGCAGGCCCGGACAGACCAACGCCTACGAGCAGTACTTC.